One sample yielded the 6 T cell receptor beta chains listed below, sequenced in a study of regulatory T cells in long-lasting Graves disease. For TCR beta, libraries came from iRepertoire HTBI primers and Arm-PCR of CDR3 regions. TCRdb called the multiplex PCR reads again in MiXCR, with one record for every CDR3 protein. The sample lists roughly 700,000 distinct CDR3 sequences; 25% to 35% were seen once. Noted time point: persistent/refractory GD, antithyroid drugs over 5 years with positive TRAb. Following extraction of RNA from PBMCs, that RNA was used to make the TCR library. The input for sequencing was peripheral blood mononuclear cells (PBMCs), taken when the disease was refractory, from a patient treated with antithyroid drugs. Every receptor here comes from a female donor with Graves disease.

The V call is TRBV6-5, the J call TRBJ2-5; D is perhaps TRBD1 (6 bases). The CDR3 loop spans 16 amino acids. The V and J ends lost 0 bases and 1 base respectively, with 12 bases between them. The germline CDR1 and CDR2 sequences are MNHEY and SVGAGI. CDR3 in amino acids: CASSYSRNRAQETQYF. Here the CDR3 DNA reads TGTGCCAGCAGTTACTCGCGCAACAGGGCCCAAGAGACCCAGTACTTC.

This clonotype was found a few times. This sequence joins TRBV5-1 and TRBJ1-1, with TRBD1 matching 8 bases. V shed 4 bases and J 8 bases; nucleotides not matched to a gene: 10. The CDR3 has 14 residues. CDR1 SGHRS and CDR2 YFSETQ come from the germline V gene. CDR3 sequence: CASSRDRGYQEAFF. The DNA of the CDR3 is TGCGCCAGCAGCCGTGACAGGGGATATCAAGAAGCTTTCTTT.

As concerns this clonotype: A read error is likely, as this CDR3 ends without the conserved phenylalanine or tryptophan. The CDR3 nucleotides are TGTGCCAGCAGCTTACCGGATAGCGGGAGGGCCCTGAACACCGGGGAGCTGTTTCTT. This sequence encodes CASSLPDSGRALNTGELFL. V is TRBV7-9 and J is TRBJ2-2; 11 nucleotides match TRBD2. CDR3 size: 19 residues. Germline loops: CDR1 SEHNR, CDR2 FQNEAQ (reference sequence). V shed 2 bases and J 1 base; nucleotides not matched to a gene: 9.

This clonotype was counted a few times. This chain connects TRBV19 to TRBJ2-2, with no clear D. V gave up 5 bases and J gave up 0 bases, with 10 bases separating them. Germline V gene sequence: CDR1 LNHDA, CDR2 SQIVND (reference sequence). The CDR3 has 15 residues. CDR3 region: CASSSRLANTGELFF. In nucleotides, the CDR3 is TGTGCCAGTAGTTCCCGCCTAGCGAACACCGGGGAGCTGTTTTTT.

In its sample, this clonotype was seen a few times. The chain's CDR3 is CASRARGTVDEQYF. CDR3 nucleotide sequence: TGTGCCAGCAGGGCTAGGGGTACGGTCGACGAGCAGTACTTC. The chain uses TRBV7-6 and TRBJ2-7; TRBD1 might be the D (5 bases). Trimming took off 6 bases at V and 5 bases at J, with 17 bases between the two ends. This CDR3 has 14 residues. Per germline, CDR1 SGHVS and CDR2 FNYEAQ.

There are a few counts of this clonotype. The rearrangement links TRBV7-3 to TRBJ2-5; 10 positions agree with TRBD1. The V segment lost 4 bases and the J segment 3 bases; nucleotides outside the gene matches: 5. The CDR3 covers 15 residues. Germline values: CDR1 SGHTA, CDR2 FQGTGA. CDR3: CASSSTGGAEETQYF. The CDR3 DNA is TGTGCCAGCAGCTCGACAGGGGGCGCGGAAGAGACCCAGTACTTC.